This T cell receptor (beta chain) was observed in a study of T cells in Graves' hyperthyroidism and ophthalmopathy. There are a few counts of this clonotype. Per germline, CDR1 LNHDA and CDR2 SQIVND (reference sequence). The CDR3 consists of 16 residues. V was clipped by 5 bases and J by 3 bases; unmatched bases: 7. There were TCR beta CDR3 regions amplified from RNA transcripts. The HTBI primer set was used in a first-round RT-PCR of the TCR CDR3. From the multiplex PCR reads, TCRdb called clonotypes with MiXCR, one entry per CDR3 protein. The table lists about 250,000 distinct CDR3 sequences, 22% of them singletons.

This sequence was found in a man between 25 and 39 years old with Graves' ophthalmopathy. The sample consisted of blood. The V gene is TRBV19, the J gene TRBJ2-7; 13 positions agree with TRBD2. The CDR3 nucleotides read TGTGCCAGTAGTCTCAGGACTAGCGGGAGCTACTACGAGCAGTACTTC. Amino acids: CASSLRTSGSYYEQYF.